Listed below are T cell receptor beta chains from one sample, sequenced in a study of blood T cell repertoires in COVID-19. Clones were read by immunoSEQ multiplex PCR, and TCRdb kept only the in-frame ones, dropping some. The sample includes about 21,000 clones, roughly four fifths of them seen just once. Source material: peripheral blood. These receptors all come from a human donor in a cohort sampled during active COVID-19. Each CDR3 is given with its conserved first and last residue. Clone size is shown for a subset of rows, as once, few, many or a class of expanded clone.

TRBJ1-5 TRBV19 NA CASSISYSNQPQHF
TRBJ1-2 TRBV6-5 few CASSGVVGYGYTF
TRBJ2-1 TRBV9 NA CASSANPLAGGVNEQFF
TRBJ1-1 TRBV7-9 NA CASSPSTGSGTEAFF
TRBJ2-7 TRBV6-5 NA CASTRRGYYEQYF
TRBJ1-6 TRBV6-6 NA CASSPGASPLHF
TRBJ2-3 TRBV6-4 NA CASSDHSSTDTQYF
TRBJ1-4 TRBV3-1/TRBV3-2 NA CASSLIGQGSGKLFF
TRBJ1-5 TRBV19 NA CASSILDRVSNQPQHF
TRBJ2-1 TRBV9 NA CASSATTGAYNEQFF
TRBJ1-6 TRBV21-1 NA CASSSCGRDNSPLHF
TRBJ2-1 TRBV27 NA CASSRRGRGDEQFF
TRBJ2-5 TRBV5-1 few CASSLLPQGNQETQYF
TRBJ1-5 TRBV5-3 NA CARSLAMGGRGQPQHF
TRBJ2-5 TRBV5-1 NA CASSTGTGEETQYF
TRBJ1-5 TRBV5-3 NA CARSTPRDLINFNSNQPQHF
TRBJ2-3 TRBV6-5 NA CASKTSGVGTQYF
TRBJ1-1 TRBV5-6 NA CASSFGTGGTEAFF
TRBJ1-1 TRBV4-2 NA CASSATGAIVAEAFF
TRBJ2-5 TRBV29-1 NA CSVDPGLWKTQYF
TRBJ2-6 TRBV18 NA CASSPGTGSSGANVLTF
TRBJ2-1 TRBV5-8 NA CASGRDRSTYNEQFF